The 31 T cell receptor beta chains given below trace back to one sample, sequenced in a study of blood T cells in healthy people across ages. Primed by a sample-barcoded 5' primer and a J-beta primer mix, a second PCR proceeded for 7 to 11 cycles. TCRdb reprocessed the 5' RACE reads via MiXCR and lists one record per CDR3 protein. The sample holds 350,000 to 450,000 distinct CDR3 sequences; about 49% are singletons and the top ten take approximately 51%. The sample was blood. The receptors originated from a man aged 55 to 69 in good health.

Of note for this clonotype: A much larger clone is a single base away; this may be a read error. Written as DNA, the CDR3 is TGTGCCACCAGCAGCGACACAGCGGGCGAGCAGTACTTC. Translated: CATSSDTAGEQYF. The chain couples TRBV15 to TRBJ2-4; TRBD2 might be the D (6 bases). The J call is doubtful: the DNA matches TRBJ2-7 better. Germline V gives CDR1 LNHNV, CDR2 YYDKDF (reference sequence). The CDR3 contains 13 residues.

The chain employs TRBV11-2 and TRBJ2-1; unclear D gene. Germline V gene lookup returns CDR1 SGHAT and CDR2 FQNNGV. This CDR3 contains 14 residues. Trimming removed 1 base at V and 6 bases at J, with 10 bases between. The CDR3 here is CASSLGTKINEQFF. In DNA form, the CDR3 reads TGTGCCAGCAGCTTAGGGACCAAAATCAATGAGCAGTTCTTC.

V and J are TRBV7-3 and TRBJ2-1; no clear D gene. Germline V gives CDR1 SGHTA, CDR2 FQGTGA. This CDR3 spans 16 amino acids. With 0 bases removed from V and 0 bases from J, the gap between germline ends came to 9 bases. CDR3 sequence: CASSLTSWSSYNEQFF. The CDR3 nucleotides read TGTGCCAGCAGCTTAACTAGTTGGAGCTCCTACAATGAGCAGTTCTTC.

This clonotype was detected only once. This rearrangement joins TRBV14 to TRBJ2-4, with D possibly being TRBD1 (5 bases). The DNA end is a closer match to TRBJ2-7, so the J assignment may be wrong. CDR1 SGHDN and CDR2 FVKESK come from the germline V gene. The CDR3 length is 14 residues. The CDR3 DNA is TGTGCCAGCAGCCAACAGACAGTTTCCTACGAGCAGTACTTC. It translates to CASSQQTVSYEQYF.

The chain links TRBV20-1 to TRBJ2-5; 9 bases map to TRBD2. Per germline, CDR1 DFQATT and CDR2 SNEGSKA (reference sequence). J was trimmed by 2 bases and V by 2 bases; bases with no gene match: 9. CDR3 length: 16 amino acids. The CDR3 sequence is CSARKSAGGPQETQYF. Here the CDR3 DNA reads TGCAGTGCTAGAAAGTCGGCGGGAGGGCCTCAAGAGACCCAGTACTTC.

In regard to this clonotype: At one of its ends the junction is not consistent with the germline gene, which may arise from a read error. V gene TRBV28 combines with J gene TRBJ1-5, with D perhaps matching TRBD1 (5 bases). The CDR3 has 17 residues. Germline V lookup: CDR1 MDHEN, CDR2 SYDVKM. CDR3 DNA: TGTGCCATCAGTTTCTTAACGACGGGGACTGACAATCAGCCCCAGCATTTT. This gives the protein CAISFLTTGTDNQPQHF.

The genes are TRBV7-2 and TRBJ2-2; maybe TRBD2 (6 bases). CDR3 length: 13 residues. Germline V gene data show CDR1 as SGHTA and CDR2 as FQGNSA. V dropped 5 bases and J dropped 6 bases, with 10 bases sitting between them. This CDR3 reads CASSRLVPGELFF. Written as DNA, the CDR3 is TGTGCCAGCAGCCGACTAGTCCCCGGGGAGCTGTTTTTT.

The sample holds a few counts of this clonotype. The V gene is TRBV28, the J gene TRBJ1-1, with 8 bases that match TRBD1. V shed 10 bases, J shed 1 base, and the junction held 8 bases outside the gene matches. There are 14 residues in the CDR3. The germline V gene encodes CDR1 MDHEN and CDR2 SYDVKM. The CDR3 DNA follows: TGTGCCACCACTGGAGGGACAGGGAACACTGAAGCTTTCTTT. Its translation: CATTGGTGNTEAFF.

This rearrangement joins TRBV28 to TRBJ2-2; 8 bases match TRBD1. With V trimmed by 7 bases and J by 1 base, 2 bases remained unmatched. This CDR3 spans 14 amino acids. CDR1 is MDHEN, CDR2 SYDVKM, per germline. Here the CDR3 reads CASKQGGNTGELFF. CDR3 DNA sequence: TGTGCCAGCAAACAGGGGGGGAACACCGGGGAGCTGTTTTTT.

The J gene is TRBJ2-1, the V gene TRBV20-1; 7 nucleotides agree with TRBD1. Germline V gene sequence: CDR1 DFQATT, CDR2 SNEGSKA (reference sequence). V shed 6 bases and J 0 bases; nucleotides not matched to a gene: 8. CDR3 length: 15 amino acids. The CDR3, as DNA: TGCAGTGCAGAACAGGGGCGAAGCTCCTACAATGAGCAGTTCTTC. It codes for CSAEQGRSSYNEQFF.

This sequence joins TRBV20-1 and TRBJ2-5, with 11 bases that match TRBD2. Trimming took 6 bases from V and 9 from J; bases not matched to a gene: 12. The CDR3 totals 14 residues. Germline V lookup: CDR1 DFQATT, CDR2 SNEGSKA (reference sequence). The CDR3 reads CSATIAGGPAAQYF. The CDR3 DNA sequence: TGCAGTGCAACCATAGCGGGAGGGCCTGCGGCCCAGTACTTC.

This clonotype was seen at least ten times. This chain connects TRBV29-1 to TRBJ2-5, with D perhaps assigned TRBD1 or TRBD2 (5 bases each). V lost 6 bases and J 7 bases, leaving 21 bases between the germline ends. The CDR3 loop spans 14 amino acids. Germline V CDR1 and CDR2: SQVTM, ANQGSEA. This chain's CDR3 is CSVASRGAGGTQYF. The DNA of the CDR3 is TGCAGCGTCGCCTCTAGGGGCGCGGGTGGGACCCAGTACTTC.

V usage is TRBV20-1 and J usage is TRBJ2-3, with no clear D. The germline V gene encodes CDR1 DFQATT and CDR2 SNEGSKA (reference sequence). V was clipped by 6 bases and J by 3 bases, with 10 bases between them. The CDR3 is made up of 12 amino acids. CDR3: CSAPLGTDTQYF. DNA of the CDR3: TGCAGTGCCCCTTTGGGGACAGATACGCAGTATTTT.

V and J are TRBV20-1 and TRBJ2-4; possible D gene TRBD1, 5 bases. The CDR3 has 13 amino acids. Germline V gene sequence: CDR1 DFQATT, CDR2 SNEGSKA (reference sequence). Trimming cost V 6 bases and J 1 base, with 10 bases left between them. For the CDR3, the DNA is TGCAGTGCCATGCAGGGTGCCAAAAACATTCAGTACTTC. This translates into CSAMQGAKNIQYF.

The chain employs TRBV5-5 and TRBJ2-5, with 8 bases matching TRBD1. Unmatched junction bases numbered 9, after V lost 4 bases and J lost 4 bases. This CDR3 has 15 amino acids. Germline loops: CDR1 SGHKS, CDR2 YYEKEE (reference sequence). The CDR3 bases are TGTGCCAGCAGCCTAGGACAGGGCTGGAGAGAGACCCAGTACTTC. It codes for CASSLGQGWRETQYF.

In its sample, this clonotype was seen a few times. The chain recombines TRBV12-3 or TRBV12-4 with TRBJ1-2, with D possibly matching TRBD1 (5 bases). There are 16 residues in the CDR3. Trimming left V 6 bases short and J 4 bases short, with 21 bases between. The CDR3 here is CASSRRAVEGSYGYTF. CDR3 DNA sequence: TGTGCCAGCAGCCGCCGGGCGGTGGAGGGGAGCTATGGCTACACCTTC.

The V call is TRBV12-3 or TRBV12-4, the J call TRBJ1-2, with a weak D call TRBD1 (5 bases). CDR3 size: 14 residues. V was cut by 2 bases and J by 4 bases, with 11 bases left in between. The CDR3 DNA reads TGTGCCAGCAGTTTACAAACCGGGGGCTATGGCTACACCTTC. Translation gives CASSLQTGGYGYTF.

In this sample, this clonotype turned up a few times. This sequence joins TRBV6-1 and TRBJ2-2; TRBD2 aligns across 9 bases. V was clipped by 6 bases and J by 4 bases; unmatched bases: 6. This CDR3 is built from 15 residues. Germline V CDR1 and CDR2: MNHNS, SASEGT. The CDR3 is CASSPGLATTGELFF. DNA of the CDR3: TGTGCCAGCAGCCCCGGACTAGCGACCACCGGGGAGCTGTTTTTT.

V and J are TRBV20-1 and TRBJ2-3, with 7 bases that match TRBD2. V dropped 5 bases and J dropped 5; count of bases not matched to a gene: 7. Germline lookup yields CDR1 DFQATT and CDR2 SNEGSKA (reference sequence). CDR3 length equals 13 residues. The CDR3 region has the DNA TGCAGTGCTCCGATCCGGGGGGAAGATACGCAGTATTTT. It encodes CSAPIRGEDTQYF.

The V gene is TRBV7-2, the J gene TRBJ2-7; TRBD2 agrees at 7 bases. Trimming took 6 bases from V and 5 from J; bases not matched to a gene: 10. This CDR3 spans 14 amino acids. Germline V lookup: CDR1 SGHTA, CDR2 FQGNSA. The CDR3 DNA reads TGTGCCAGCAGAAATACGGGGGGTCCCGACGAGCAGTACTTC. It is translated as CASRNTGGPDEQYF.

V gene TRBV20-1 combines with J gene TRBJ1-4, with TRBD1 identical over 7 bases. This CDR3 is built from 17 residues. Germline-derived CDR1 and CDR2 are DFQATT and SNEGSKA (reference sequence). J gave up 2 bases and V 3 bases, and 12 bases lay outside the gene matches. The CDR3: CSARTRTGAATNEKLFF. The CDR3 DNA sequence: TGCAGTGCTAGGACCAGGACAGGAGCCGCTACTAATGAAAAACTGTTTTTT.

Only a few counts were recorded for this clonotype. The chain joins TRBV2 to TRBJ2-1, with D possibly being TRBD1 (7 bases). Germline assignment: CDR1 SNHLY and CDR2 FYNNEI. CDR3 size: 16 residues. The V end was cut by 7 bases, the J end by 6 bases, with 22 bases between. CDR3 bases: TGTGCCAGCATCACTGACAGGTCAGGGGGAGGCAATGAGCAGTTCTTC. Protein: CASITDRSGGGNEQFF.

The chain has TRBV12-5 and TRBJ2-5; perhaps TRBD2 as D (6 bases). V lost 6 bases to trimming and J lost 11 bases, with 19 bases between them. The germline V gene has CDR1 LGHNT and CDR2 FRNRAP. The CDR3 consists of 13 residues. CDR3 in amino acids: CASGLGGVDEQYF. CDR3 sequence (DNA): TGTGCTAGTGGCCTCGGAGGGGTCGATGAGCAGTACTTC. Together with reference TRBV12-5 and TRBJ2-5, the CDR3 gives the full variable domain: DARVTQTPRHKVTEMGQEVTMRCQPILGHNTVFWYRQTMMQGLELLAYFRNRAPLDDSGMPKDRFSAEMPDATLATLKIQPSEPRDSAVYFCASGLGGVDEQYFGPGTRLLVL.

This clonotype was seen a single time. The CDR3, as DNA: TGCGCCAGGGGGGGGAGCACTGAAGCTTTCTTT. This sequence encodes CARGGSTEAFF. The chain couples TRBV20-1 to TRBJ1-1; 7 positions match TRBD1. The CDR3 totals 11 residues. CDR1 DFQATT and CDR2 SNEGSKA come from the germline V gene (reference sequence).

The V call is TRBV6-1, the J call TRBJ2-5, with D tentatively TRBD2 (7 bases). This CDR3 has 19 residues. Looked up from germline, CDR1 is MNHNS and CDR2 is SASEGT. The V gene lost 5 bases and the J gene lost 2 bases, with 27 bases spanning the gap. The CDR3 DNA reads TGTGCCAGCAGTCCCTCTCAACTAGCGAACCAAGGGGGGCAAGAGACCCAGTACTTC. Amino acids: CASSPSQLANQGGQETQYF.

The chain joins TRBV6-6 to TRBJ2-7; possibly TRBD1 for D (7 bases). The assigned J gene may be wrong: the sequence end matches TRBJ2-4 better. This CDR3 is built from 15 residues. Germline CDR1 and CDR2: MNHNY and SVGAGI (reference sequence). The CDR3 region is CASSPQGGSTNIQYF. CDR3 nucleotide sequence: TGTGCCAGCAGTCCTCAGGGGGGCAGTACAAACATTCAGTACTTC.

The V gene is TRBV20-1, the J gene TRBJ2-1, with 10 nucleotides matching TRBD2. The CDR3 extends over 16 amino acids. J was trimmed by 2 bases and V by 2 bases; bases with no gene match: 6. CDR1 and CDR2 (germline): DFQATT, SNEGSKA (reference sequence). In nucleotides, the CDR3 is TGCAGTGCTAGACCGTTACTAGCGGGGACCTACAATGAGCAGTTCTTC. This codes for CSARPLLAGTYNEQFF.

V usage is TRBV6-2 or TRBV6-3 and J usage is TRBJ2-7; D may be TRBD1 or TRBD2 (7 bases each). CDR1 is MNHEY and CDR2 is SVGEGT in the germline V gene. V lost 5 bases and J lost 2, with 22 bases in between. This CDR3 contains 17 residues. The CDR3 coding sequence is TGTGCCAGCAGTCCAGTCCAGGGGGGCGGGAGTACCTACGAGCAGTACTTC. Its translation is CASSPVQGGGSTYEQYF.

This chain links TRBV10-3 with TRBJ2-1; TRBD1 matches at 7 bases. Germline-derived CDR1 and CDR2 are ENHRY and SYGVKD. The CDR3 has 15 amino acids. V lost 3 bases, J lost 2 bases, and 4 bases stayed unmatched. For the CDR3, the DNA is TGTGCCATCAGTGAAAGAGGACAGGCCTACAATGAGCAGTTCTTC. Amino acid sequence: CAISERGQAYNEQFF.

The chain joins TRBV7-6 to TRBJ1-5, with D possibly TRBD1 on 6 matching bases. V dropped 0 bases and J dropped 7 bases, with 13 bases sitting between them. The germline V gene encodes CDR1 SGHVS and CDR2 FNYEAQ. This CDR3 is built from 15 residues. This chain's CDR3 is CASSLAGTWDQPQHF. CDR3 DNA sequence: TGTGCCAGCAGCTTAGCGGGGACATGGGACCAGCCCCAGCATTTT.

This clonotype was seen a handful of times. The CDR3 protein is CASSLPAGRRKLFF. DNA for the CDR3: TGTGCCAGCAGCTTGCCTGCAGGGCGGCGAAAACTGTTTTTT. The chain employs TRBV11-2 and TRBJ1-4, with TRBD1 as a possible D gene (5 bases). In germline, CDR1 is SGHAT, CDR2 FQNNGV. CDR3 length: 14 residues. V was clipped by 3 bases and J by 10 bases, with 15 bases between them.